This T cell receptor beta chain was retrieved from a study of shared clonotypes between healthy human individuals. Study findings and constraints: Several donors held 5% to 5.5% of naive CD4 clonotypes in common.

TCRdb's copy holds only in-frame clones and misses some; the assay was immunoSEQ multiplex PCR. The profile shows a few million clones, 85% to 95% of them singletons. Looked up from germline, CDR1 is LGHNA and CDR2 is YNFKEQ. Deletions cut 0 bases from V and 0 bases from J, with 9 bases between. This CDR3 region has 16 residues. Donation came from healthy HIV-negative adults that had no recent acute infections or vaccinations. To note about this clone: Its antigen is unknown.

This TCR derives from a young man in good health. Some clones in this sample may be carry-over from other donors' samples. The chain couples TRBV4-2 to TRBJ2-1; D uncertain. The material sequenced was naive CD4+ T cells from PBMCs. The subset was: CD45RA+ positively selected. CDR3 sequence: CASSQDFRSSYNEQFF. CDR3 nucleotides: TGTGCCAGCAGCCAAGATTTCAGGAGCTCCTACAATGAGCAGTTCTTC.